This paragraph reports one TCR beta chain. The primer mix had 60 Vbeta and 13 Jbeta primers. Assay used: immunoSEQ multiplex PCR; TCRdb lists only in-frame clones, some missing. This sample has some 140,000 clones, with roughly 80% found just once. There are 12 residues in the CDR3. V lost 4 bases and J lost 0, with 7 bases in between. Germline V gene sequence: CDR1 GTSNPN, CDR2 SVGIG (reference sequence). These data come from a study of cytomegalovirus exposure and HLA in healthy donors. The sample consisted of PBMCs. The source is a man aged 18 to 30 in good health and CMV-seronegative. The chain uses TRBV30 and TRBJ2-7; the D gene is possibly TRBD1 (6 bases). CDR3 sequence: CAWNRDSYEQYF. The CDR3 DNA is TGTGCCTGGAACAGGGACTCCTACGAGCAGTACTTC.